This is a list of T cell receptor beta chains from one sample in a study of control samples from healthy donors and cancer patients. Assay: immunoSEQ multiplex PCR; the TCRdb copy retains only in-frame clones and omits some. Of 65,000 to 100,000 clones in the sample, 90% to 95% were seen once. Sequenced material: blood. All receptors derive from a man aged 50 or older in good health. The CDR3 runs from the conserved cysteine through the conserved F or W. The D gene is left open where the match is weak. Clone size is not always given. Where it is, it says once, few, many or a class for expanded clones.

j_call d_call clone_size v_call cdr3_aa cdr3_nt
TRBJ1-6 NA NA TRBV27 CASRIGVSPLHF TGTGCCAGCAGGATAGGGGTTTCACCCCTCCACTTT
TRBJ2-7 NA NA TRBV3-1/TRBV3-2 CASSQGRGSDEQYF TGTGCCAGCAGCCAAGGACGGGGGAGCGACGAGCAGTACTTC
TRBJ1-1 NA NA TRBV24-1 CVTSDGQRGDTEAFF TGTGTCACCAGTGACGGACAGCGAGGGGACACTGAAGCTTTCTTT
TRBJ1-2 NA once TRBV3-1/TRBV3-2 CASSQGHVDYGYTF TGTGCCAGCAGCCAAGGACACGTGGACTATGGCTACACCTTC
TRBJ1-2 NA NA TRBV5-6 CASLPQEGGGYTF TGTGCCAGCTTACCCCAGGAGGGCGGAGGCTACACCTTC
TRBJ2-3 NA NA TRBV4-1 CASSQEVGRITDTQYF TGCGCCAGCAGCCAAGAAGTGGGACGGATCACAGATACGCAGTATTTT
TRBJ2-7 NA NA TRBV10-2 CASSDFGEQYF TGCGCCAGCAGTGATTTTGGCGAGCAGTACTTC
TRBJ2-7 NA NA TRBV19 CASKDEEGSYEQYF TGTGCCAGTAAGGACGAGGAAGGGTCCTACGAGCAGTACTTC
TRBJ2-7 NA NA TRBV6-6 CASSPSRGTYEQYF TGTGCCAGCAGTCCCTCGAGGGGCACCTACGAGCAGTACTTC
TRBJ1-1 NA once TRBV6-5 CASSLDQAEAFF TGTGCCAGCAGTCTGGACCAAGCTGAAGCTTTCTTT
TRBJ1-2 TRBD1 NA TRBV10-3 CAISEDRGYGYTF TGTGCCATCAGTGAGGACAGGGGCTATGGCTACACCTTC
TRBJ1-1 TRBD1 NA TRBV19 CASSPDRGTEAFF TGTGCCAGTAGTCCGGACAGGGGCACTGAAGCTTTCTTT
TRBJ1-1 NA NA TRBV2 CASRGARAGTEAFF TGTGCCAGCAGAGGGGCCAGGGCTGGCACTGAAGCTTTCTTT
TRBJ1-6 TRBD1 few TRBV6-5 CASSSGQGVNSPLHF TGTGCCAGCAGTTCGGGACAGGGGGTTAATTCACCCCTCCACTTT
TRBJ1-1 TRBD1 NA TRBV5-8 CASSGPDRVRATEAFF TGTGCCAGCAGCGGCCCGGACAGGGTACGAGCCACTGAAGCTTTCTTT
TRBJ1-5 NA once TRBV2 CASSPTTVANQPQHF TGTGCCAGCAGTCCTACCACTGTTGCGAATCAGCCCCAGCATTTT
TRBJ2-6 NA NA TRBV18 CASSPGTGANVLTF TGTGCCAGCTCACCAGGGACTGGGGCCAACGTCCTGACTTTC
TRBJ1-2 NA NA TRBV27 CASSLSPANYGYTF TGTGCCAGCAGTTTATCTCCAGCTAACTATGGCTACACCTTC
TRBJ2-7 NA few TRBV3-1/TRBV3-2 CASSQDNGDEQYF TGTGCCAGCAGCCAAGATAACGGGGACGAGCAGTACTTC